This is a list of T cell receptor beta chains from one sample in a study of blood T cells in healthy people across ages. TCRdb redid the calling of the 5' RACE reads with MiXCR, one entry per CDR3 protein. Of fewer than 800,000 distinct CDR3 sequences detected, around 21% appear once; the ten largest clones hold 3% to 4.5%. Sequenced input: blood. These receptors came from a man between 65 and 85 years old in good health. Both conserved end residues are part of each CDR3. D genes are given only for firm matches. Only part of the rows carry a size: once, few, many, or a class if the clone is expanded.

j_gene	v_gene	d_gene	abundance	CDR3nt	CDR3aa
TRBJ1-4	TRBV7-9	TRBD1	.	TGTGCCAGCAGCTTCGCAGGGGGCGATGAAAAACTGTTTTTT	CASSFAGGDEKLFF
TRBJ2-1	TRBV3-1	.	.	TGTGCCAGCAGCCAAGGTGCGCTAGGAATCGCCAAGTACAATGAGCAGTTCTTC	CASSQGALGIAKYNEQFF
TRBJ2-5	TRBV5-1	.	many	TGCGCCAGCAGCCCCGGGACTCGCCCCGAGACCCAGTACTTC	CASSPGTRPETQYF
TRBJ1-3	TRBV7-9	TRBD1	few	TGTGCCAGCAGCCACATCCCGGGACAGGGGAACGGAAACACCATATATTTT	CASSHIPGQGNGNTIYF
TRBJ1-1	TRBV7-3	.	few	TGTGCCAGCAGCGCGGAGACAGGCCCCGGGGCTGAAGCTTTCTTT	CASSAETGPGAEAFF
TRBJ2-2	TRBV5-1	.	.	TGCGCCAGCAGCTCCTCAAGGGCCGGCGGGGAGCTGTTTTTT	CASSSSRAGGELFF
TRBJ2-5	TRBV2	.	.	TGTGCCAGCAGTGAAGCGCTCGGCGGGATAGGGGAGGCCCAGTACTTC	CASSEALGGIGEAQYF
TRBJ2-5	TRBV28	TRBD2	few	TGTGCCAGCAGTCGACTAGCGGGAGTCCCTGAGACCCAGTACTTC	CASSRLAGVPETQYF
TRBJ2-3	TRBV10-3	.	.	TGTGCCATCAGTGAGTCTTCAGGAAGCACAGATACGCAGTATTTT	CAISESSGSTDTQYF
TRBJ2-6	TRBV20-1	TRBD1	few	TGCAGTGCCCCAGGGGGTTGGGGCTCTGGGGCCAACGTCCTGACTTTC	CSAPGGWGSGANVLTF
TRBJ2-2	TRBV6-1	TRBD2	once	TGTGCCAGCAGTGGGGGACTAGCGGGAACCCGTTACTCCGGGGAGCTGTTTTTT	CASSGGLAGTRYSGELFF
TRBJ2-5	TRBV6-6	.	many	TGTGCCAGCAGTTACTCGCCAGGACTGCAAGAGACCCAGTACTTC	CASSYSPGLQETQYF
TRBJ2-3	TRBV7-6	.	.	TGTGCCAGCAGCTCGAGTGATCGCACAGATACGCAGTATTTT	CASSSSDRTDTQYF
TRBJ2-4	TRBV2	.	.	TGTGCCAGCAGTGGTGGAGGGTCGCTCCTAAACATTCAGTACTTC	CASSGGGSLLNIQYF
TRBJ2-3	TRBV5-1	.	many	TGTGCCAGCAGCTTCACAGATACGCAGTATTTT	CASSFTDTQYF
TRBJ1-5	TRBV15	TRBD1	few	TGTGCCACCAGCAGAAGTAAAGGGACAGGGCATCAGCCCCAGCATTTT	CATSRSKGTGHQPQHF
TRBJ2-1	TRBV9	.	.	TGTGCCAGCAGCGTAGCTGGAGGACTCCCCAATGAGCAGTTCTTC	CASSVAGGLPNEQFF
TRBJ1-1	TRBV10-3	.	.	TGTGCCATCAGTGAGCCGGGTAAGAACACTGAAGCTTTCTTT	CAISEPGKNTEAFF
TRBJ2-1	TRBV6-5	.	.	TGTGCCAGCAGTCCCAGCCCGACACAATCAAATGAGCAGTTCTTC	CASSPSPTQSNEQFF
TRBJ2-1	TRBV5-1	TRBD2	.	TGCGCCAGCAGCCAAAGGACTAGCGGGATGGGTGAGCAGTTCTTC	CASSQRTSGMGEQFF
TRBJ1-1	TRBV20-1	.	few	TGCAGTGCTAGGGGCACTGAAGCTTTCTTT	CSARGTEAFF